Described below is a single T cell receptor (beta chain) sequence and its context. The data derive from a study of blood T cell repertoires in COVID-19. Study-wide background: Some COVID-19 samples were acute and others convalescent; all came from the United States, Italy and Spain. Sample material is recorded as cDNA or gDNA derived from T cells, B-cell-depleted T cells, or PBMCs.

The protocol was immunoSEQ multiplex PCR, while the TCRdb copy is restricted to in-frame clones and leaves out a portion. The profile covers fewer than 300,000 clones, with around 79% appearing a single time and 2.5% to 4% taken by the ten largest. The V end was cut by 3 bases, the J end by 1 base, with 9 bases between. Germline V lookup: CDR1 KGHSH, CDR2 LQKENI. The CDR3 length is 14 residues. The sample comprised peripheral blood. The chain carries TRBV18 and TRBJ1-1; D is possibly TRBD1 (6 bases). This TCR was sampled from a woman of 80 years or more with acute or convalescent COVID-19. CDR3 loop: CASSPIQGNTEAFF. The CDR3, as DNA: TGTGCCAGCTCACCTATACAGGGGAACACTGAAGCTTTCTTT.